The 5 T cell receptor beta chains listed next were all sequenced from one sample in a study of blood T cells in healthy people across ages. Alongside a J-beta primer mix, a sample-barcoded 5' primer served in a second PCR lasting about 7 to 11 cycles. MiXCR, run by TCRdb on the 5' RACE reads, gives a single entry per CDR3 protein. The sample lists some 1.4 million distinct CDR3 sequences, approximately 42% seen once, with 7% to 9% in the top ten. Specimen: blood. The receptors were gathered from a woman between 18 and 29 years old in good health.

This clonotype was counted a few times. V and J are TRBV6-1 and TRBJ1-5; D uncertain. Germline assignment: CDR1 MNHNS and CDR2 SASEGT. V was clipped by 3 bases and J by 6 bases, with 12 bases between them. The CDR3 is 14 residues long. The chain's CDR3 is CASSDPSATQPQHF. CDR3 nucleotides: TGTGCCAGCAGTGACCCTTCGGCTACTCAGCCCCAGCATTTT.

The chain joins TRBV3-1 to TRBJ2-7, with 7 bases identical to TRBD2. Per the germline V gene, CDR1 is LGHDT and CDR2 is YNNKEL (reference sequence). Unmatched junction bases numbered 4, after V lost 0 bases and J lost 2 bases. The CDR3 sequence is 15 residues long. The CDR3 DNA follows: TGTGCCAGCAGCCAAGAGTTGGGACTAACCTACGAGCAGTACTTC. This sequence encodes CASSQELGLTYEQYF.

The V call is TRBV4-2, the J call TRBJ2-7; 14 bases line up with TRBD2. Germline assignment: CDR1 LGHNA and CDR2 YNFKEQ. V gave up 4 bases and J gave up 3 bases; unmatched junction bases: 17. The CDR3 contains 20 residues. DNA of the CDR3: TGTGCCAGCAGCCGGATGTGGCAGACTAGCGGGAGGGCCGACTTCTACGAGCAGTACTTC. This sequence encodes CASSRMWQTSGRADFYEQYF.

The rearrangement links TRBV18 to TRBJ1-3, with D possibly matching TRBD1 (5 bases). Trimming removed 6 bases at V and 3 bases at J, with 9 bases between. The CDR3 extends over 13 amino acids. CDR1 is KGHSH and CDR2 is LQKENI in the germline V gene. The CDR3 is CASSGGGGNTIYF. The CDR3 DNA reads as TGTGCCAGCTCCGGGGGAGGTGGAAACACCATATATTTT.

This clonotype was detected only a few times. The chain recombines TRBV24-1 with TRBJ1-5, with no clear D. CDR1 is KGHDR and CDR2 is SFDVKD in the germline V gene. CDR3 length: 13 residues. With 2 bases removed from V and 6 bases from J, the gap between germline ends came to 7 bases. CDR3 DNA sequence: TGTGCCACCAGTGATTGGGGAAGTCAGCCCCAGCATTTT. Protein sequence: CATSDWGSQPQHF.